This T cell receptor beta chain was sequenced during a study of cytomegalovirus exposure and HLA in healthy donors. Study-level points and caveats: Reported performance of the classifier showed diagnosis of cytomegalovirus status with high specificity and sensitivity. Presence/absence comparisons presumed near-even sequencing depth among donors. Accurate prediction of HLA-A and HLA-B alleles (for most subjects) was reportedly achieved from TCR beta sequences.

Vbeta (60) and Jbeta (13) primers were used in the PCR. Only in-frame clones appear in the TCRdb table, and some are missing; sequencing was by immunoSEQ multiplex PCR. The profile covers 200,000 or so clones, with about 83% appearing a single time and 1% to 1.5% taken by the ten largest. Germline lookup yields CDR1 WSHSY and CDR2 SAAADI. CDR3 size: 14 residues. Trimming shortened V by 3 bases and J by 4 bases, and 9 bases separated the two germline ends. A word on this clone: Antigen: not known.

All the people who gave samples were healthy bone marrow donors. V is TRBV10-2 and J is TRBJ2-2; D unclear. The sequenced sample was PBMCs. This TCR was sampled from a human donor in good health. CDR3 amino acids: CASSDWRSTGELFF. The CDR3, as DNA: TGCGCCAGCAGTGATTGGCGGAGCACCGGGGAGCTGTTTTTT.